This T cell receptor beta chain was profiled in a study of blood T cell repertoires in COVID-19. V gave up 2 bases and J gave up 5 bases; unmatched junction bases: 6. The length of the CDR3 is 15 residues. Germline V CDR1 and CDR2: SGHRS, YFSETQ. Repertoires were generated with immunoSEQ multiplex PCR, while TCRdb's copy carries only in-frame clones and drops some. The table includes about 370,000 clones, roughly nine tenths detected once. Specimen: PBMCs or T cells enriched from blood (not recorded which). The chain has TRBV5-1 and TRBJ1-1; 10 bases align to TRBD1. This TCR was sampled from a man aged 18 to 35 who had recovered from COVID-19. The CDR3 here is CASSFQPGQGTEAFF. As DNA, the CDR3 is TGCGCCAGCAGCTTCCAACCGGGACAGGGGACTGAAGCTTTCTTT.